This T cell receptor beta chain derives from a study of shared clonotypes between healthy human individuals. Findings of the study overall: Estimated clonotype richness was generally higher in naive than memory subsets. For naive CD4 cells, roughly 5% of clonotypes were shared across a handful of donors. Non-shared clonotypes showed lower generation probabilities than clonotypes common to all four donors.

Deep-level running was used for the assay. Sequencing used immunoSEQ multiplex PCR; TCRdb keeps in-frame clones, though not all of them. Of some 580,000 clones listed, 98% are singletons. CDR3 size: 12 residues. Germline V gene data show CDR1 as SEHNR and CDR2 as FQNEAQ (reference sequence). Deletions cut 6 bases from V and 6 bases from J, with 10 bases between. Only one count was recorded for this clone. What it recognizes is unknown. The naive CD8 fraction comprised CD45RO-negative cells positively selected for CCR7 and excluded terminally differentiated effector memory CD45RA+ cells. The sequenced sample consisted of naive CD8+ T cells sorted from blood. The TCR was taken from a man in his thirties or forties in good health. V and J are TRBV7-9 and TRBJ2-3; D may be TRBD1 (6 bases). CDR3 residues: CASRSRGDTQYF. DNA for the CDR3: TGTGCCAGCAGATCAAGGGGGGATACGCAGTATTTT. Drawing the rest from reference TRBV7-9 and TRBJ2-3, the complete variable domain is DTGVSQNPRHKITKRGQNVTFRCDPISEHNRLYWYRQTLGQGPEFLTYFQNEAQLEKSRLLSDRFSAERPKGSFSTLEIQRTEQGDSAMYLCASRSRGDTQYFGPGTRLTVL.